The 29 T cell receptor beta chains below all came from one sample that was sequenced in a study of T cell repertoires in cytomegalovirus infection. One entry per CDR3 protein results from TCRdb running MiXCR on the reads. The sample has fewer than 700,000 distinct CDR3 sequences; more than 20% are singletons. The material sequenced was CD8+ T cells from PBMCs. The receptor set was obtained from a human donor in good health (CMV status not recorded). Some clones in this sample may be carry-over from other donors' samples.

As concerns this clonotype: This may be a read error: a much more frequent sequence differs by one nucleotide. The rearrangement joins TRBV7-6 to TRBJ2-2, with 8 nucleotides matching TRBD2. Germline CDR1 is SGHVS and CDR2 is FNYEAQ. This CDR3 comprises 15 residues. This CDR3 is CARSLVSGGSGELFF. The DNA for the CDR3 is TGTGCCAGGAGCTTAGTTTCGGGGGGGTCCGGGGAGCTGTTTTTT.

This clonotype was counted ten times or more. V and J are TRBV7-2 and TRBJ2-7, with TRBD2 matching over 8 bases. J was trimmed by 5 bases and V by 5 bases; bases with no gene match: 11. Germline V CDR1 and CDR2: SGHTA, FQGNSA. This CDR3 is built from 15 residues. In nucleotides, the CDR3 is TGTGCCAGCAGCCCCCCCGAGCGGGGGTGGAACGAGCAGTACTTC. Amino acids: CASSPPERGWNEQYF.

This clonotype showed up just a few times. The chain couples TRBV29-1 to TRBJ2-1, with 9 bases fitting TRBD1. The CDR3 contains 15 residues. V was pared by 0 bases and J by 6 bases, with 6 bases of the junction left unmatched. Germline-derived CDR1 and CDR2 are SQVTM and ANQGSEA. In DNA form, the CDR3 reads TGCAGCGTTGAAGATGGGGACAGGGACCTCAATGAGCAGTTCTTC. Amino acid sequence: CSVEDGDRDLNEQFF.

This clonotype was detected a few times. The gene calls are TRBV12-3 or TRBV12-4 and TRBJ1-4; D gene ambiguous. Deletions cut 5 bases from V and 4 bases from J, with 17 bases between. The CDR3 contains 16 residues. DNA for the CDR3: TGTGCCAGCAGTGCGACGGACTACGGCGTTAATGAAAAACTGTTTTTT. It specifies CASSATDYGVNEKLFF.

This clonotype was detected only a few times. This chain connects TRBV20-1 to TRBJ1-1, with 8 bases aligning to TRBD1. The V segment lost 1 base and the J segment 3 bases; nucleotides outside the gene matches: 4. The CDR3 is 14 residues long. CDR1 is DFQATT, CDR2 SNEGSKA, per germline (reference sequence). The CDR3: CSARVVDRDTEAFF. The DNA for the CDR3 is TGCAGTGCTAGAGTCGTGGACAGGGACACTGAAGCTTTCTTT.

In its sample, this clonotype was seen a few times. The gene calls are TRBV7-9 and TRBJ2-1, with 8 bases lining up with TRBD2. This CDR3 comprises 16 residues. The trim removed 5 bases at V and 3 bases at J, leaving 9 bases unmatched. Germline assignment: CDR1 SEHNR and CDR2 FQNEAQ (reference sequence). CDR3 loop: CASSHPKAGGYNEQFF. In DNA form, the CDR3 reads TGTGCCAGCAGCCATCCCAAGGCGGGGGGCTACAATGAGCAGTTCTTC.

The chain joins TRBV28 to TRBJ2-7, with D possibly matching TRBD1 (5 bases). Germline loops: CDR1 MDHEN, CDR2 SYDVKM. Trimming removed 5 bases at V and 4 bases at J, with 18 bases between. The CDR3 spans 15 residues. This CDR3 reads CASSQGALTEYEQYV. CDR3 nucleotide sequence: TGTGCCAGCAGTCAAGGGGCCCTGACTGAATACGAGCAGTACGTC.

This clonotype was counted ten times or more. The J gene is TRBJ1-1, the V gene TRBV11-3; no clear D gene. Germline-derived CDR1 and CDR2 are SGHNT and YENEEA. This CDR3 contains 13 residues. The V end was cut by 2 bases, the J end by 10 bases, with 14 bases between. In DNA, the CDR3 is TGTGCCAGCAGCTTAAACGGCAGCCCCGTAGCTTTCTTT. It specifies CASSLNGSPVAFF. Variable domain in full (rest from reference TRBV11-3 and TRBJ1-1): EAGVVQSPRYKIIEKKQPVAFWCNPISGHNTLYWYLQNLGQGPELLIRYENEEAVDDSQLPKDRFSAERLKGVDSTLKIQPAELGDSAVYLCASSLNGSPVAFFGQGTRLTVV.

The sample holds a few counts of this clonotype. The V call is TRBV19, the J call TRBJ2-1; D ambiguous. The germline V and J ends were trimmed by 3 bases and 10 bases, with 13 bases remaining between them. This CDR3 contains 13 residues. CDR1 is LNHDA and CDR2 is SQIVND in the germline V gene (reference sequence). For the CDR3, the DNA is TGTGCCAGTAGTATTGGGGAATTCGGGGAGCAGTTCTTC. Translating gives CASSIGEFGEQFF. Variable domain in full (rest from reference TRBV19 and TRBJ2-1): DGGITQSPKYLFRKEGQNVTLSCEQNLNHDAMYWYRQDPGQGLRLIYYSQIVNDFQKGDIAEGYSVSREKKESFPLTVTSAQKNPTAFYLCASSIGEFGEQFFGPGTRLTVL.

This clonotype was seen at least ten times. V and J are TRBV7-8 and TRBJ1-5; 9 bases align to TRBD1. V lost 6 bases and J lost 7; bases outside the gene matches: 13. The CDR3 extends over 16 amino acids. The germline V gene encodes CDR1 SGHVS and CDR2 FQNEAQ. CDR3 DNA sequence: TGTGCCAGCAGTCCTTACAGGGGGCGCGCGGAACAGCCCCAGCATTTT. The encoded protein is CASSPYRGRAEQPQHF.

This clonotype was seen once. The chain uses TRBV25-1 and TRBJ2-7; perhaps TRBD2 as D (6 bases). The CDR3 has 14 residues. Germline assignment: CDR1 MGHDK and CDR2 SYGVNS. Trimming cost V 2 bases and J 5 bases, with 13 bases left between them. The CDR3 is CASSERAGSHEQYF. In nucleotides, the CDR3 is TGTGCCAGCAGTGAAAGGGCCGGGAGTCACGAGCAGTACTTC.

This clonotype was detected many times. The chain links TRBV6-6 to TRBJ1-5; a weak D match, TRBD1 (5 bases). Germline CDR1 is MNHNY and CDR2 is SVGAGI (reference sequence). The CDR3 is made up of 15 amino acids. Trimming left V 6 bases short and J 7 bases short, with 19 bases between. CDR3 residues: CASSRDRGAYQPQHF. The CDR3 nucleotides read TGTGCCAGCAGCCGTGACAGAGGTGCTTACCAGCCCCAGCATTTT.

This clonotype was observed many times. The gene calls are TRBV19 and TRBJ1-5, with TRBD1 matching 9 bases. V gave up 4 bases and J gave up 5 bases; unmatched junction bases: 3. The CDR3 is 14 residues long. Germline V gene lookup returns CDR1 LNHDA and CDR2 SQIVND (reference sequence). In nucleotides, the CDR3 is TGTGCCAGTAGTACTTGGACAGGGGATCAGCCCCAGCATTTT. It translates to CASSTWTGDQPQHF.

With regard to this clonotype: A junction boundary mismatches the germline segment, possibly from a read error. The chain links TRBV4-1 to TRBJ1-2; D perhaps matches TRBD1 (6 bases). The CDR3 covers 15 residues. The germline V gene encodes CDR1 MGHRA and CDR2 YSYEKL. CDR3 bases: TGCGCCACCAGCCAAGAGGACAGCCTTGGGTGGGGCTACACCTTC. Its translation is CATSQEDSLGWGYTF.

The chain is built from TRBV23-1 and TRBJ1-3; D possibly corresponds to TRBD1 (6 bases). TRBV23-1 is assigned to the ORF class and has an uncertain function. The V and J ends lost 4 bases and 0 bases respectively, with 16 bases between them. CDR3 length: 17 amino acids. The CDR3 DNA reads TGCGCCAGCAGTCCCGGGGGGCCCACGAACTCTGGAAACACCATATATTTT. This sequence encodes CASSPGGPTNSGNTIYF.

In this sample, this clonotype turned up a few times. J is TRBJ1-1 and V is TRBV6-5; D remains ambiguous. This CDR3 has 9 residues. The germline gives CDR1 MNHEY, CDR2 SVGAGI. V dropped 8 bases and J dropped 7 bases, with 5 bases sitting between them. The CDR3 sequence: CASGHEAFF. Here the CDR3 DNA reads TGTGCCAGCGGGCATGAAGCTTTCTTT.

The table lists this clonotype with a count of one. The J gene is TRBJ2-3, the V gene TRBV23-1; D is unresolved. TRBV23-1 is an ORF for which the function is uncertain. The CDR3 has 15 amino acids. V lost 6 bases and J lost 1, with 14 bases in between. The CDR3 spells CASRKEVVGTDTQYF. The CDR3 DNA sequence: TGCGCCAGCAGGAAAGAGGTGGTCGGCACAGATACGCAGTATTTT.

This clonotype was picked up many times. This chain uses TRBV7-9 with TRBJ2-1; 11 nucleotides align to TRBD1. This CDR3 has 23 amino acids. CDR1 and CDR2 from the germline V gene are SEHNR and FQNEAQ (reference sequence). V trimming: 5 bases; J trimming: 7 bases; junction bases outside the gene matches: 31. The CDR3 sequence is CASSPADRGLTAGGLSLPNEQFF. CDR3 sequence (DNA): TGTGCCAGCAGCCCTGCGGACAGGGGGCTAACAGCGGGGGGTCTTTCCCTTCCTAATGAGCAGTTCTTC.

This clonotype was seen only once. The chain couples TRBV7-6 to TRBJ1-2; 7 bases agree with TRBD1. The CDR3 loop spans 15 amino acids. The junction had 5 bases not matched to a gene; V was cut back by 1 base and J by 3 bases. The germline gives CDR1 SGHVS, CDR2 FNYEAQ. The DNA for the CDR3 is TGTGCCAGCAGCTTAGTAGGGGGCAGCGACTATGGCTACACCTTC. It specifies CASSLVGGSDYGYTF.

The chain has TRBV20-1 and TRBJ2-2; D unclear. V lost 5 bases to trimming and J lost 0 bases, with 7 bases between them. The germline V gene encodes CDR1 DFQATT and CDR2 SNEGSKA (reference sequence). The CDR3 consists of 13 residues. Here the CDR3 DNA reads TGCAGTGCTTTGAACGCGAACACCGGGGAGCTGTTTTTT. Translated: CSALNANTGELFF.

This clonotype has just a few counts. This sequence joins TRBV25-1 and TRBJ2-1; D unresolved. Germline assignment: CDR1 MGHDK and CDR2 SYGVNS. Trimming shortened V by 0 bases and J by 0 bases, and 12 bases separated the two germline ends. CDR3 size: 17 residues. Here the CDR3 DNA reads TGTGCCAGCAGTGAATATGGAACAAGGAGCTCCTACAATGAGCAGTTCTTC. Translating gives CASSEYGTRSSYNEQFF.

V and J are TRBV10-2 and TRBJ1-5, with D perhaps matching TRBD1 (6 bases). The CDR3 extends over 17 amino acids. V lost 2 bases and J 0 bases, leaving 14 bases between the germline ends. The germline V gene has CDR1 WSHSY and CDR2 SAAADI. Here the CDR3 reads CASSEKTGFYSNQPQHF. DNA for the CDR3: TGCGCCAGCAGTGAGAAGACAGGATTCTATAGCAATCAGCCCCAGCATTTT.

The chain recombines TRBV4-1 with TRBJ2-1; the match to TRBD1 covers 8 bases. Germline CDR1 reads MGHRA; CDR2 reads YSYEKL. The J segment lost 8 bases and the V segment lost 4 bases, leaving 7 bases of the junction unmatched. The CDR3 sequence is 14 residues long. In nucleotides, the CDR3 is TGCGCCAGCAGCCCGCGACAGGGGATCGATGAGCAGTTCTTC. Residues: CASSPRQGIDEQFF.

V is TRBV20-1 and J is TRBJ2-3; D may be TRBD2 (6 bases). Trimming removed 0 bases at V and 0 bases at J, with 10 bases between. Germline assignment: CDR1 DFQATT and CDR2 SNEGSKA (reference sequence). The CDR3 covers 15 residues. Written as DNA, the CDR3 is TGCAGTGCTAGAGATTCTAGCGCTAGCACAGATACGCAGTATTTT. This sequence encodes CSARDSSASTDTQYF.

The chain couples TRBV20-1 to TRBJ1-2; a possible D gene is TRBD1 (6 bases). This CDR3 has 14 amino acids. Germline assignment: CDR1 DFQATT and CDR2 SNEGSKA (reference sequence). Trimming pared 0 bases from V and 4 bases from J, leaving 12 bases between. This chain's CDR3 is CSARDTGWTYGYTF. Written as DNA, the CDR3 is TGCAGTGCTAGAGATACAGGGTGGACCTATGGCTACACCTTC.

A few counts support this clonotype. The chain carries TRBV2 and TRBJ1-1, with 8 bases that match TRBD1. The CDR3 is 15 amino acids. Germline CDR1 reads SNHLY; CDR2 reads FYNNEI. After removal of 7 bases from V and 3 bases from J, the junction contained 10 bases not matched to a gene. This chain's CDR3 is CASIDRGRGDTEAFF. The CDR3 nucleotides are TGTGCCAGCATTGACAGGGGACGAGGGGACACTGAAGCTTTCTTT. Supplemented by reference TRBV2 and TRBJ1-1, the full variable domain reads EPEVTQTPSHQVTQMGQEVILRCVPISNHLYFYWYRQILGQKVEFLVSFYNNEISEKSEIFDDQFSVERPDGSNFTLKIRSTKLEDSAMYFCASIDRGRGDTEAFFGQGTRLTVV.

This clonotype has just a few counts. V is TRBV29-1 and J is TRBJ2-6, with D perhaps assigned TRBD1 or TRBD2 (5 bases each). Trimming took 6 bases from V and 2 from J, leaving 17 bases between them. CDR1 is SQVTM and CDR2 is ANQGSEA in the germline V gene. The CDR3 runs 16 residues. The CDR3: CSVHGTPGAGANVLTF. The CDR3 DNA is TGCAGCGTCCACGGGACGCCCGGCGCTGGGGCCAACGTCCTGACTTTC. Full variable domain (outside the CDR3, taken from reference TRBV29-1 and TRBJ2-6): SAVISQKPSRDICQRGTSLTIQCQVDSQVTMMFWYRQQPGQSLTLIATANQGSEATYESGFVIDKFPISRPNLTFSTLTVSNMSPEDSSIYLCSVHGTPGAGANVLTFGAGSRLTVL.

In this sample, this clonotype turned up a few times. V usage is TRBV6-2 or TRBV6-3 and J usage is TRBJ2-4, with 8 bases identical to TRBD1. V trimming: 2 bases; J trimming: 7 bases; junction bases outside the gene matches: 4. From germline, CDR1 is MNHEY and CDR2 SVGEGT. The CDR3 contains 14 residues. DNA for the CDR3: TGTGCCAGCAGTTACGCAGGGGGCGCGAACATTCAGTACTTC. Translation gives CASSYAGGANIQYF.

The V and J genes are TRBV7-4 and TRBJ2-1, with D perhaps matching TRBD1 or TRBD2 (5 bases each). CDR3 length: 15 residues. The germline V gene has CDR1 SGHVT and CDR2 SQSDAQ. V was cut by 5 bases and J by 4 bases, with 15 bases left in between. The CDR3 sequence: CASSPNGDLYNEQFF. CDR3 sequence (DNA): TGTGCCAGCAGCCCAAACGGGGACCTTTACAATGAGCAGTTCTTC. Supplemented by reference TRBV7-4 and TRBJ2-1, the full variable domain reads GAGVSQSPRYKVAKRGRDVALRCDSISGHVTLYWYRQTLGQGSEVLTYSQSDAQRDKSGRPSGRFSAERPERSVSTLKIQRTEQGDSAVYLCASSPNGDLYNEQFFGPGTRLTVL.